Presented here are 32 T cell receptor beta chains from one specimen sequenced in a study of tumor and adjacent non-tumor tissue in lung cancer. This sample's RNA came from whole unsorted tissue. Three rounds of nested PCR, following a modified ARM-PCR protocol, produced the TCRbeta library. Via MiXCR, TCRdb re-called the multiplex PCR reads, giving one row per CDR3 protein. The table shows about 120,000 distinct CDR3 sequences, with roughly 64% occurring only once. The source material was lung tumor tissue. All receptors come from a man aged 30-40 years with non-small cell lung cancer.

As to this clonotype: One junction end does not reproduce the germline sequence, and a read error may be involved. This sequence joins TRBV6-5 and TRBJ2-7; the D call may be TRBD1 or TRBD2 (5 bases each). The CDR3 extends over 15 amino acids. The germline CDR1 and CDR2 sequences are MNHEY and SVGAGI. The CDR3 sequence is CASTYSGTSLLEQYF. The CDR3 nucleotides read TGTGCTAGCACTTACTCCGGGACGTCACTATTGGAGCAGTACTTC.

This clonotype was seen many times. The chain carries TRBV12-3 or TRBV12-4 and TRBJ1-2; no reliable D call. The CDR3 covers 11 residues. Between the trimmed V and J ends, which lost 4 bases and 8 bases, there was a span of 8 bases. Written as DNA, the CDR3 is TGTGCCAGCAGTTCAGGAGGAGGCTACACCTTC. Translating gives CASSSGGGYTF.

V gene TRBV7-9 combines with J gene TRBJ2-3, with 10 bases identical to TRBD2. CDR3 length: 15 amino acids. Trimming at V came to 8 bases and at J to 1 base, leaving 6 bases not matched to a gene. Germline V CDR1 and CDR2: SEHNR, FQNEAQ (reference sequence). The CDR3 DNA is TGTGCCAGCGACTATCTAGCGGGGGGCACAGATACGCAGTATTTT. Translated, it gives CASDYLAGGTDTQYF.

Notes on this clonotype: A much larger clone sits a single nucleotide away, making a read error possible. The chain recombines TRBV6-1 with TRBJ1-1, with D hard to call. Per germline, CDR1 MNHNS and CDR2 SASEGT. V shed 7 bases and J shed 3 bases, with 21 bases lying between them. The CDR3 loop spans 16 amino acids. The CDR3 DNA reads as TGTGCCAGCAATCTGGTAAGCTTTAGAGGTGACACTGAAGCTTTCTTT. Protein: CASNLVSFRGDTEAFF.

The chain is built from TRBV11-1 and TRBJ2-1; D is perhaps TRBD2 (6 bases). CDR1 is SGHAT, CDR2 FQDESV, per germline (reference sequence). The CDR3 runs 11 residues. V was pared by 11 bases and J by 15 bases, with 20 bases between. In DNA, the CDR3 is TGTGCCGGCATTTATTCGGGGGTAACGTTCTTC. Translated, it gives CAGIYSGVTFF.

The table lists this clonotype with many counts. This chain connects TRBV20-1 to TRBJ1-1; D perhaps matches TRBD1 (6 bases). The germline V gene has CDR1 DFQATT and CDR2 SNEGSKA (reference sequence). The CDR3 has 13 amino acids. Trimming removed 5 bases at V and 0 bases at J, with 10 bases between. The CDR3 DNA reads TGCAGTGCTGGGGGACACATGAACACTGAAGCTTTCTTT. This sequence encodes CSAGGHMNTEAFF.

In its sample, this clonotype was seen a few times. The rearrangement links TRBV12-3 or TRBV12-4 to TRBJ2-7; D is ambiguous. The CDR3 covers 13 residues. Trimming cost V 3 bases and J 3 bases, with 9 bases left between them. The CDR3, as DNA: TGTGCCAGCAGTTTTGGCCCTTTCTACGAGCAGTACTTC. This sequence encodes CASSFGPFYEQYF.

This clonotype was observed a few times. DNA of the CDR3: TGCAGCGTTGACGTGGCTAGCGTAGCTAGCACAGATACGCAGTATTTT. Its protein product is CSVDVASVASTDTQYF. The chain links TRBV29-1 to TRBJ2-3; D perhaps matches TRBD2 (6 bases). The germline CDR1 and CDR2 sequences are SQVTM and ANQGSEA. V was trimmed by 3 bases and J by 0 bases, leaving 16 bases between them. The CDR3 covers 16 residues.

About this clonotype: A much larger clone differs from this one at a single base, so this may be a read error. The chain combines TRBV4-3 with TRBJ2-7; TRBD1 might be the D (6 bases). CDR1 and CDR2 from the germline V gene are LGHNA and YSLEER. This CDR3 contains 13 residues. Here the CDR3 DNA reads TGCCCCAGCAGCCATGAGGGGGCCTACGAGCAGTACTTC. Its translation: CPSSHEGAYEQYF.

The sample holds many counts of this clonotype. This chain links TRBV29-1 with TRBJ1-2, with D maybe TRBD1 (6 bases). The germline V gene encodes CDR1 SQVTM and CDR2 ANQGSEA. The CDR3 totals 12 residues. The V and J ends lost 3 bases and 8 bases respectively, with 13 bases between them. The CDR3 loop reads CSVEGAGGGYTF. CDR3 nucleotides: TGCAGCGTTGAGGGGGCAGGAGGAGGCTACACCTTC.

About this clonotype: A read error may explain this, as a much larger clone is one base away. V gene TRBV12-3 or TRBV12-4 combines with J gene TRBJ2-3; 15 nucleotides align to TRBD2. The CDR3 is 17 residues long. V was clipped by 7 bases and J by 4 bases; unmatched bases: 9. The CDR3 bases are TGTGCCAGCAATATCGGGACTAGCGGGGGGCCATCAGATACGCAGTATTTT. Amino acids: CASNIGTSGGPSDTQYF.

In its sample, this clonotype was seen many times. This chain joins TRBV24-1 and TRBJ2-1, with D possibly TRBD2 on 5 matching bases. There are 13 residues in the CDR3. Per the germline V gene, CDR1 is KGHDR and CDR2 is SFDVKD. V shed 3 bases and J shed 10 bases, with 12 bases lying between them. For the CDR3, the DNA is TGTGCCACCAGTGATCCCGGACTTGGGGAGCAGTTCTTC. Translating it yields CATSDPGLGEQFF.

In regard to this clonotype: A read error may explain this, as a much larger clone is one base away. The rearrangement joins TRBV6-5 to TRBJ2-3; D may be TRBD1 or TRBD2 (5 bases each). Germline lookup yields CDR1 MNHEY and CDR2 SVGAGI. V was clipped by 0 bases and J by 5 bases, with 18 bases between them. CDR3 size: 17 residues. CDR3 in DNA: TGTGCCAGCAGTTACTCAGGGGCTAACGGGATTGGAGATACGCAGTATTTT. This sequence encodes CASSYSGANGIGDTQYF.

About this clonotype: This may stem from a read error, because a much larger clone lies one nucleotide away. The rearrangement uses TRBV6-2 or TRBV6-3 and TRBJ2-2; the D call may be TRBD1 or TRBD2 (6 bases each). The CDR3 length is 15 residues. Germline CDR1 and CDR2: MNHEY and SVGEGT. Here the CDR3 reads CASSDPGHNTGGLFF. The CDR3 region has the DNA TGTGCCAGCAGTGACCCGGGACACAACACCGGGGGGCTGTTTTTT.

This rearrangement joins TRBV4-3 to TRBJ1-3; 11 bases line up with TRBD1. The CDR3 covers 19 residues. Looked up from germline, CDR1 is LGHNA and CDR2 is YSLEER. CDR3 loop: CVRSQDLVPGQGGGNTIYF. The CDR3 nucleotides are TGCGTCAGGAGCCAAGATCTCGTACCGGGACAGGGGGGTGGAAACACCATATATTTT.

A word on this clonotype: Since a much larger clone is just one base distant, this may be a read error. The chain links TRBV18 to TRBJ1-1; no clear D. This CDR3 spans 13 amino acids. Per the germline V gene, CDR1 is KGHSH and CDR2 is LQKENI. Trimming pared 5 bases from V and 6 bases from J, leaving 13 bases between. The CDR3 coding sequence is TGTGCCAGCTCAGAGTCAGGTCGCTCTGAAGCTTTCTTT. This encodes CASSESGRSEAFF.

A word on this clonotype: A much larger clone differs from this one at a single base, so this may be a read error. The chain recombines TRBV12-3 or TRBV12-4 with TRBJ2-1, with D unresolved. There are 12 residues in the CDR3. In DNA form, the CDR3 reads TGTGCCAGCAGGGGTACCTACAATGAGCAGCTCTTC. Residues: CASRGTYNEQLF.

As concerns this clonotype: Since the CDR3 does not end with the conserved phenylalanine or tryptophan, this likely comes from a read error. V and J are TRBV11-3 and TRBJ2-1; D possibly matches TRBD1 or TRBD2 (5 bases each). Germline CDR1 SGHNT, CDR2 YENEEA. This CDR3 is built from 15 residues. For the CDR3, the DNA is TGTGCCAACAGCTTCGAGGTCGGGACCTACAATGAACAGTTCCTC. Translating gives CANSFEVGTYNEQFL.

About this clonotype itself: One base away lies a much larger clone, so this may be a sequencing read error. The chain links TRBV12-3 or TRBV12-4 to TRBJ2-5, with D unclear. This CDR3 is built from 12 residues. CDR3 region: CASSSREETHYF. CDR3 DNA sequence: TGTGCCAGCAGTTCAAGAGAGGAGACCCACTACTTC.

This clonotype was seen many times. The chain recombines TRBV6-6 with TRBJ2-2; D gene ambiguous. Trimming took 2 bases from V and 5 from J, leaving 12 bases between them. The CDR3 has 15 residues. CDR1 is MNHNY and CDR2 is SVGAGI in the germline V gene (reference sequence). Written as DNA, the CDR3 is TGTGCCAGCAGTTACCCCGCCCCAGGAACCGGGGAGCTGTTTTTT. Translated, it gives CASSYPAPGTGELFF.

This clonotype was seen a few times. This may come from a read error, since a much larger clone is one base off. The CDR3 nucleotides are TGTGCCTGCAGCTTAGATTTCGACAGGCCGGAAGCTTTCTTT. Translation gives CACSLDFDRPEAFF. The chain recombines TRBV11-2 with TRBJ1-1, with D perhaps TRBD1 (6 bases). The CDR3 length is 14 residues. CDR1 is SGHAT and CDR2 is FQNNGV in the germline V gene.

The V gene is TRBV11-2, the J gene TRBJ2-7; tentatively, D is TRBD1 (6 bases). The germline CDR1 and CDR2 sequences are SGHAT and FQNNGV. Trimming left V 1 base short and J 2 bases short, with 9 bases between. CDR3 length: 14 amino acids. In DNA form, the CDR3 reads TGTGCCAGCAGCTTAGTGGCAGGGGCCTACGAGCAGTACTTC. Its protein is CASSLVAGAYEQYF.

Of note for this clonotype: It may be a read error: a sequence one base away is much more abundant. The chain employs TRBV20-1 and TRBJ2-1; TRBD2 matches 13 bases. CDR1 DFQATT and CDR2 SNEGSKA come from the germline V gene (reference sequence). The CDR3 loop spans 14 amino acids. V dropped 8 bases and J dropped 5; count of bases not matched to a gene: 6. Here the CDR3 reads CSTRTSGSHNEQFF. As DNA, the CDR3 is TGCAGTACCAGGACTAGCGGGAGCCACAATGAGCAGTTCTTC.

To note about this clonotype: The CDR3 carries no conserved terminal phenylalanine or tryptophan, so it likely arises from a read error. The chain is built from TRBV12-3 or TRBV12-4 and TRBJ1-1; perhaps TRBD1 as D (5 bases). The CDR3 runs to 13 residues. The CDR3 sequence is CASSLRQNTGAFL. For the CDR3, the DNA is TGTGCCAGCAGTTTAAGACAGAACACTGGAGCTTTCCTT.

This clonotype was counted many times. The chain employs TRBV12-5 and TRBJ2-5, with 7 bases aligning to TRBD1. The V and J ends lost 3 bases and 4 bases, in that order; junction bases with no gene match: 5. The CDR3 has 14 amino acids. Looked up from germline, CDR1 is LGHNT and CDR2 is FRNRAP. DNA of the CDR3: TGTGCTAGTGGTTTTGGACAGGTTGGAGAGACCCAGTACTTC. Its translation: CASGFGQVGETQYF. Complete variable domain (other parts from reference TRBV12-5 and TRBJ2-5): DARVTQTPRHKVTEMGQEVTMRCQPILGHNTVFWYRQTMMQGLELLAYFRNRAPLDDSGMPKDRFSAEMPDATLATLKIQPSEPRDSAVYFCASGFGQVGETQYFGPGTRLLVL.

The chain joins TRBV7-3 to TRBJ2-1; TRBD2 matches 7 bases. The germline CDR1 and CDR2 sequences are SGHTA and FQGTGA. J lost 13 bases, V lost 1 base, and 10 bases had no gene match. There are 14 residues in the CDR3. Here the CDR3 reads CASSLIGVGGGQFF. The DNA of the CDR3 is TGTGCCAGCAGCTTAATTGGGGTGGGGGGGGGACAGTTCTTC.

With regard to this clonotype: This may stem from a read error, because a much larger clone lies one nucleotide away. This is likely a read error, given that the CDR3 carries no conserved phenylalanine or tryptophan at its end. The chain recombines TRBV10-3 with TRBJ2-7; maybe TRBD1 (5 bases). With 7 bases removed from V and 5 bases from J, the gap between germline ends came to 21 bases. CDR1 is ENHRY, CDR2 SYGVKD, per germline. This CDR3 comprises 15 residues. The CDR3 region is CAIKGSGVKQDEQYI. The CDR3 nucleotides read TGTGCCATCAAGGGATCGGGCGTGAAACAGGACGAGCAGTACATC.

V is TRBV7-8 and J is TRBJ2-1, with a weak D call TRBD2 (6 bases). Germline V gene data show CDR1 as SGHVS and CDR2 as FQNEAQ. The CDR3 extends over 14 amino acids. V lost 5 bases and J lost 9, with 17 bases in between. The CDR3 DNA follows: TGTGCCAGCAGCCCCTACACTCGGGGAGGTGAGCAGTTCTTC. Translated, it gives CASSPYTRGGEQFF.

This clonotype has just a few counts. Mismatch with germline at one junction end may stem from a read error. The CDR3, as DNA: TGCGCCAGTCGGAAAGGGGGCTGGGCCAACCTCCTGACTTTC. Translating gives CASRKGGWANLLTF. The genes are TRBV10-2 and TRBJ2-6; 7 bases agree with TRBD1. The CDR3 is made up of 14 amino acids. Germline V CDR1 and CDR2: WSHSY, SAAADI.

On this clonotype itself: This may be a read error, as it is one base from a much larger clone. V usage is TRBV10-2 and J usage is TRBJ2-7, with a possible D match to TRBD2 (6 bases). Germline loops: CDR1 WSHSY, CDR2 SAAADI. The CDR3 length is 15 residues. Trimming removed 8 bases from V and 0 bases from J, with 17 bases in between. The CDR3 protein is CASLAGSGGSYEQYF. The CDR3 coding sequence is TGCGCCAGCTTGGCGGGCTCCGGGGGCTCCTACGAGCAGTACTTC.

The chain couples TRBV6-5 to TRBJ1-2, with 8 bases matching TRBD1. The CDR3 has 14 residues. V gave up 7 bases and J gave up 5 bases; unmatched junction bases: 9. Germline V gene sequence: CDR1 MNHEY, CDR2 SVGAGI. The CDR3 loop reads CASKYDRGRYGYTF. DNA of the CDR3: TGTGCCAGCAAATACGACAGGGGAAGGTATGGCTACACCTTC.

Concerning this clonotype: One end of the junction does not line up with germline, which may come from a read error. The chain joins TRBV7-8 to TRBJ1-2; D is unresolved. This CDR3 region has 15 residues. From germline, CDR1 is SGHVS and CDR2 FQNEAQ. In DNA form, the CDR3 reads TGTGCCAGCAGCTTAGGAGGGTCGACTAACTTTGGCTATACCTTC. Amino acids: CASSLGGSTNFGYTF.